The sample holds one count of the clone carrying this T cell receptor (beta chain). The naive CD8 subset, CD45RO-negative cells positively selected for CCR7, excluded terminally differentiated effector memory CD45RA+ cells. CDR1 is SEHNR, CDR2 FQNEAQ, per germline (reference sequence). The CDR3 loop spans 15 amino acids. The junction had 6 bases not matched to a gene; V was cut back by 5 bases and J by 4 bases. Libraries were prepared by immunoSEQ multiplex PCR; TCRdb keeps only in-frame clonotypes and omits some of them. Of millions of clones detected, approximately 95% appear once; the ten largest clones hold more than 0.95%. The record originates from a study of shared clonotypes between healthy human individuals. On the study more broadly: For every donor, three CD4 naive, three CD4 memory, two CD8 naive and one CD8 memory plates were used.

The J gene is TRBJ2-7, the V gene TRBV7-9; 12 bases are a match to TRBD2. The clonotype was recovered from a man younger than 35 in good health. What was sequenced was naive CD8+ T cells sorted from blood. DNA of the CDR3: TGTGCCAGCAGCGCTAAGGGACTAGCGGGTTACGAGCAGTACTTC. It encodes CASSAKGLAGYEQYF. The variable domain in full, completed from reference TRBV7-9 and TRBJ2-7, reads DTGVSQNPRHKITKRGQNVTFRCDPISEHNRLYWYRQTLGQGPEFLTYFQNEAQLEKSRLLSDRFSAERPKGSFSTLEIQRTEQGDSAMYLCASSAKGLAGYEQYFGPGTRLTVT.